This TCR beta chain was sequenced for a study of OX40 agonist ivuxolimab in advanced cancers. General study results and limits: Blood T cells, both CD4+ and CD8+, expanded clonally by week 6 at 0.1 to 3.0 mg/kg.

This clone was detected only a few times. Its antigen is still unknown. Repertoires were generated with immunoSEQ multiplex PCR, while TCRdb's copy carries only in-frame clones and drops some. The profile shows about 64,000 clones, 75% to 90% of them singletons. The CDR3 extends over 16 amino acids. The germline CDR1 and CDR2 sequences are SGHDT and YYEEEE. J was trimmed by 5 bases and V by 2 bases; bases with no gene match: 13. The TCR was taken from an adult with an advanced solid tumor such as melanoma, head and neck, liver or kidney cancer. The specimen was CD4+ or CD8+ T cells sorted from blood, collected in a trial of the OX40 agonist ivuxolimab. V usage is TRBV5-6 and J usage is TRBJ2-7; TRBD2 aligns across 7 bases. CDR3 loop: CASSFRVVGGFNEQYF. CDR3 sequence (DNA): TGTGCCAGCAGCTTTAGGGTAGTGGGAGGGTTTAACGAGCAGTACTTC.